A single sample gave rise to the 11 T cell receptor beta chains below, sequenced in a study of monozygotic twins with inflammatory bowel disease. For each CDR3 protein, TCRdb gives one entry from its re-call of the 5' RACE reads, without DNA. The listing records some 83,000 distinct CDR3 sequences. Material for sequencing was blood. All receptors derive from a human donor with ulcerative colitis or Crohn's disease, or a healthy co-twin of an affected twin (not recorded which).

The chain is built from TRBV6-6 and TRBJ2-2. Germline V gene sequence: CDR1 MNHNY, CDR2 SVGAGI (reference sequence). The CDR3 loop spans 12 amino acids. The CDR3 protein is CASSFLAGELFF.

The CDR3 protein is CASSITGGYDEQFF. The V call is TRBV19, the J call TRBJ2-1; the D call from TCRdb, TRBD1, cannot be confirmed without DNA. The CDR3 sequence is 14 residues long. The V gene's germline CDR1 is LNHDA and CDR2 SQIVND (reference sequence).

This chain links TRBV11-2 with TRBJ2-1. The CDR3 is made up of 14 amino acids. Germline CDR1 reads SGHAT; CDR2 reads FQNNGV. This CDR3 is CASSLEFSYNEQFF.

The rearrangement uses TRBV7-9 and TRBJ2-7; without DNA, the TCRdb call of TRBD2 cannot be checked. There are 15 residues in the CDR3. Germline loops: CDR1 SEHNR, CDR2 FQNEAQ (reference sequence). The CDR3 spells CASSSLAPRGYEQYF.

The V gene is TRBV25-1, the J gene TRBJ2-7; there is no DNA to check the TCRdb D call of TRBD1. The length of the CDR3 is 14 residues. The germline V gene has CDR1 MGHDK and CDR2 SYGVNS. CDR3 sequence: CASSEQGGSYEQYF.

V is TRBV20-1 and J is TRBJ2-2; TCRdb returns TRBD2, unconfirmable since there is no DNA. The CDR3 covers 14 residues. The germline gives CDR1 DFQATT, CDR2 SNEGSKA (reference sequence). This chain's CDR3 is CSASRQGNTGELFF.

V usage is TRBV19 and J usage is TRBJ1-1; the TRBD1 assignment by TCRdb is unverifiable without DNA. CDR1 is LNHDA, CDR2 SQIVND, per germline (reference sequence). This CDR3 is built from 17 residues. Here the CDR3 reads CASSTTGNQGWNTEAFF.

V gene TRBV5-4 combines with J gene TRBJ2-1; checking the TCRdb D call of TRBD1 is not possible without DNA. This CDR3 is built from 14 residues. Germline-derived CDR1 and CDR2 are SGHNT and YYREEE (reference sequence). CDR3 protein: CASSPGQLSGEQFF.

This chain uses TRBV15 with TRBJ2-2. Per germline, CDR1 LNHNV and CDR2 YYDKDF (reference sequence). The CDR3 is 14 residues long. CDR3: CATSRAQSTGELFF.

The rearrangement joins TRBV11-2 to TRBJ2-7; TCRdb names TRBD1, which stays unverified in the absence of DNA. CDR1 and CDR2 from the germline V gene are SGHAT and FQNNGV. CDR3 size: 15 residues. CDR3 residues: CASSLPQGPSYEQYF.

The chain links TRBV5-1 to TRBJ1-4. CDR1 SGHRS and CDR2 YFSETQ come from the germline V gene. The length of the CDR3 is 16 residues. CDR3 in amino acids: CASSYGQRGGGEKLFF. The whole variable domain, remainder taken from reference TRBV5-1 and TRBJ1-4, is KAGVTQTPRYLIKTRGQQVTLSCSPISGHRSVSWYQQTPGQGLQFLFEYFSETQRNKGNFPGRFSGRQFSNSRSEMNVSTLELGDSALYLCASSYGQRGGGEKLFFGSGTQLSVL.